This TCR beta chain was retrieved from a study of T cells in Graves' hyperthyroidism and ophthalmopathy. TCR beta CDR3 regions were amplified from RNA. The HTBI primer set drove a first-round RT-PCR of the TCR CDR3. TCRdb fed the multiplex PCR reads into MiXCR, producing one record per CDR3 protein. The sample carries 300,000 to 450,000 distinct CDR3 sequences, roughly 18% recorded once. CDR3 length equals 12 residues. V lost 6 bases, J lost 5 bases, and 14 bases lay in between. The germline gives CDR1 DFQATT, CDR2 SNEGSKA (reference sequence). This clonotype was recorded many times. No antigen is known for it. Findings and caveats of the study: Model output signaled ophthalmopathy a median approximately 6.2 months ahead of onset.

V is TRBV20-1 and J is TRBJ2-7; maybe TRBD1 (6 bases). This sequence was found in a man between 18 and 29 years old with Graves' ophthalmopathy. What was sequenced was blood. CDR3 nucleotide sequence: TGCAGTGCCGGTAGGGGGTTCGACGAGCAGTACTTC. This translates into CSAGRGFDEQYF.